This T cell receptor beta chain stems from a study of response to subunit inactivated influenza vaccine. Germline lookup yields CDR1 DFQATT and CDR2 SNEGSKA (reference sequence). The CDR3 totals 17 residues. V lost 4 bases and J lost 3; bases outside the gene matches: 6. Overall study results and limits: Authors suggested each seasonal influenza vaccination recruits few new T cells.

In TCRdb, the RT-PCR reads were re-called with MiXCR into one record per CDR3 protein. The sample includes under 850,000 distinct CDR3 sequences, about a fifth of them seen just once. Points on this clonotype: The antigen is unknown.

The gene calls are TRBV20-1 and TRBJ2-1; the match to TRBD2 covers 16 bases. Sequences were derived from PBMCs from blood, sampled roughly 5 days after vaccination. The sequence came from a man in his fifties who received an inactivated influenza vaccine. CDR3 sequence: CSAKSGLAGGNYNEQFF. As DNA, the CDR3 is TGCAGTGCTAAGTCGGGACTAGCGGGAGGGAACTACAATGAGCAGTTCTTC.